The 13 T cell receptor beta chains presented below share a single source sample, sequenced in a study of spatial heterogeneity in lung cancer. This sample's time point: sample taken at primary tumor resection. Frozen PBMC, nontumor lung or tumor provided whole RNA, which was sequenced unsorted. MiXCR was run by TCRdb on the 5' RACE reads, yielding one entry per CDR3 protein. Here the sample spans 3,000 to 4,500 distinct CDR3 sequences, 25% to 30% being singletons. This specimen consisted of normal lung tissue next to the tumor, obtained at surgery. The receptors derive from a male donor with early-stage non-small cell lung cancer.

This clonotype was detected only a few times. The chain carries TRBV20-1 and TRBJ2-2; TRBD1 might be the D (5 bases). The CDR3 is 14 amino acids. Germline lookup yields CDR1 DFQATT and CDR2 SNEGSKA (reference sequence). V lost 2 bases to trimming and J lost 0 bases, with 7 bases between them. The CDR3 loop is CSARHRTNTGELFF. As DNA, the CDR3 is TGCAGTGCTAGACACAGGACGAACACCGGGGAGCTGTTTTTT.

This clonotype qualifies as medium-sized. This chain uses TRBV6-1 with TRBJ2-2, with TRBD2 matching 9 bases. J was trimmed by 3 bases and V by 3 bases; bases with no gene match: 5. The CDR3 has 16 amino acids. Germline V CDR1 and CDR2: MNHNS, SASEGT. The CDR3 here is CASSDSGRLDTGELFF. CDR3 nucleotide sequence: TGTGCCAGCAGTGATAGCGGGAGACTCGACACCGGGGAGCTGTTTTTT.

This chain links TRBV2 with TRBJ1-5, with D possibly matching TRBD1 (6 bases). Trimming removed 6 bases from V and 0 bases from J, with 9 bases in between. Germline lookup yields CDR1 SNHLY and CDR2 FYNNEI. This CDR3 comprises 14 residues. The CDR3 DNA reads TGTGCCAGCAGGGGGGACAATAGCAATCAGCCCCAGCATTTT. Protein: CASRGDNSNQPQHF.

The chain's CDR3 is CASSIAGGNFEQYF. DNA for the CDR3: TGTGCCAGCAGTATAGCGGGGGGCAACTTCGAGCAGTACTTC. V is TRBV4-2 and J is TRBJ2-7; 10 positions match TRBD2. V shed 6 bases, J shed 6 bases, and the junction held 8 bases outside the gene matches. This CDR3 spans 14 amino acids. The germline gives CDR1 LGHNA, CDR2 YNFKEQ.

This clonotype is labeled medium-sized. V and J are TRBV2 and TRBJ2-7, with 7 bases lining up with TRBD2. CDR3 size: 12 residues. V gave up 4 bases and J gave up 6 bases; unmatched junction bases: 3. CDR1 is SNHLY, CDR2 FYNNEI, per germline. CDR3 nucleotides: TGTGCCAGCAGTGTTGGGGGGGGCGAGCAGTACGTC. Protein sequence: CASSVGGGEQYV.

The J gene is TRBJ1-1, the V gene TRBV4-1; TRBD1 is a possible D gene (5 bases). Germline CDR1 reads MGHRA; CDR2 reads YSYEKL. The germline V and J ends were trimmed by 4 bases and 0 bases, with 12 bases remaining between them. The CDR3 contains 15 residues. This chain's CDR3 is CASSPTGFMNTEAFF. CDR3 nucleotide sequence: TGCGCCAGCAGCCCCACAGGATTTATGAACACTGAAGCTTTCTTT.

This clonotype ranks as large. The chain employs TRBV5-1 and TRBJ1-6; maybe TRBD1 (6 bases). Germline CDR1 reads SGHRS; CDR2 reads YFSETQ. The V end lost 4 bases, the J end lost 0 bases, and 11 bases lay between the germline ends. This CDR3 is built from 16 residues. The CDR3, as DNA: TGCGCCAGCAGCGCCGGACAGTACTCCTATAATTCACCCCTCCACTTT. Translated: CASSAGQYSYNSPLHF.

V and J are TRBV6-1 and TRBJ2-3; weak D call: TRBD1 (6 bases). Germline V gives CDR1 MNHNS, CDR2 SASEGT. This CDR3 spans 17 amino acids. Trimming left V 1 base short and J 1 base short, with 15 bases between. The CDR3 loop reads CASSEGLGGRGTDTQYF. In nucleotides, the CDR3 is TGTGCCAGCAGTGAAGGGTTAGGGGGACGGGGCACAGATACGCAGTATTTT.

This clonotype qualifies as medium-sized. The V gene is TRBV12-3 or TRBV12-4, the J gene TRBJ1-2, with TRBD1 identical over 7 bases. The CDR3 loop spans 17 amino acids. The trim removed 7 bases at V and 6 bases at J, leaving 20 bases unmatched. The CDR3 region has the DNA TGTGCCAGCACCCGACTTATCTCGACAGGGAGTGGGAATGGCTACACCTTC. Amino acids: CASTRLISTGSGNGYTF.

The CDR3 is CAYSVGAAGRQYF. In DNA form, the CDR3 reads TGTGCCTACTCCGTCGGCGCCGCAGGTCGGCAGTATTTT. The chain uses TRBV28 and TRBJ2-3; D not certain. CDR3 length: 13 residues. The germline V and J ends were trimmed by 11 bases and 11 bases, with 23 bases remaining between them. Germline CDR1 reads MDHEN; CDR2 reads SYDVKM. Supplemented by reference TRBV28 and TRBJ2-3, the full variable domain reads DVKVTQSSRYLVKRTGEKVFLECVQDMDHENMFWYRQDPGLGLRLIYFSYDVKMKEKGDIPEGYSVSREKKERFSLILESASTNQTSMYLCAYSVGAAGRQYFGPGTRLTVL.

This clonotype was counted a single time. This chain links TRBV9 with TRBJ2-2, with D perhaps assigned TRBD1 or TRBD2 (7 bases each). V gave up 0 bases and J gave up 6 bases, with 18 bases separating them. The CDR3 is made up of 17 amino acids. CDR1 SGDLS and CDR2 YYNGEE come from the germline V gene. CDR3 protein: CASSVVSGTVGAGELFF. The CDR3 nucleotides read TGTGCCAGCAGCGTAGTCAGCGGGACAGTCGGGGCCGGGGAGCTGTTTTTT.

This clonotype is judged medium-sized (0.01 to 0.1%). The chain is built from TRBV4-1 and TRBJ2-7; D is unclear. V dropped 1 base and J dropped 6 bases, with 10 bases sitting between them. The germline gives CDR1 MGHRA, CDR2 YSYEKL. This CDR3 comprises 13 residues. The CDR3 DNA follows: TGCGCCAGCAGCCAAGGTGAGGCCCTCGAGCAGTACTTC. Translated, it gives CASSQGEALEQYF.

The chain is built from TRBV5-4 and TRBJ2-3; TRBD2 agrees at 9 bases. CDR1 is SGHNT and CDR2 is YYREEE in the germline V gene (reference sequence). CDR3 length: 16 residues. Germline trimming cut 4 bases from V and 5 bases from J; bases unmatched to any gene: 11. The CDR3 DNA reads as TGTGCCAGCAGCAATGGGGGTAGCGGGGGAGGAGATACGCAGTATTTT. As protein: CASSNGGSGGGDTQYF.